The 6 T cell receptor beta chains given below trace back to one sample, sequenced in a study of cytomegalovirus exposure and HLA in healthy donors. Researchers ran the PCR with 60 Vbeta and 13 Jbeta primers. Profiling relied on immunoSEQ multiplex PCR, and the TCRdb table lists in-frame clones only, not all of them. The data show about 120,000 clones, approximately 15% seen once. Sequenced sample: PBMCs. These receptors were collected from a woman between 18 and 29 years old in good health and CMV-seronegative.

J is TRBJ1-6 and V is TRBV28, with TRBD1 identical over 9 bases. The CDR3 runs to 16 residues. The junction had 10 bases not matched to a gene; V was cut back by 6 bases and J by 7 bases. Germline loops: CDR1 MDHEN, CDR2 SYDVKM. The CDR3 DNA is TGTGCCAGCAGAACCTACACAGGGGGCGGAAATTCACCCCTCCACTTT. Its translation is CASRTYTGGGNSPLHF.

This clone was counted between two and nine times. The chain carries TRBV6-5 and TRBJ1-4, with TRBD1 matching 7 bases. Unmatched junction bases numbered 3, after V lost 8 bases and J lost 3 bases. Germline CDR1 MNHEY, CDR2 SVGAGI. This CDR3 region has 13 residues. The CDR3 reads CASRDRPNEKLFF. Written as DNA, the CDR3 is TGTGCCAGCCGGGACAGACCTAATGAAAAACTGTTTTTT.

The CDR3 sequence: CASSTQQVPRTDTQYF. In nucleotides, the CDR3 is TGTGCCAGTAGTACTCAACAGGTTCCCCGCACAGATACGCAGTATTTT. The chain joins TRBV19 to TRBJ2-3; weak D call: TRBD1 (5 bases). The germline V gene encodes CDR1 LNHDA and CDR2 SQIVND (reference sequence). V lost 4 bases and J 1 base, leaving 15 bases between the germline ends. The CDR3 spans 16 residues.

The table lists this clone with a few counts. The genes are TRBV27 and TRBJ2-3; TRBD2 is a possible D gene (6 bases). V was trimmed by 2 bases and J by 0 bases, leaving 9 bases between them. Germline CDR1 is MNHEY and CDR2 is SMNVEV (reference sequence). The CDR3 is 15 amino acids. The CDR3 DNA sequence: TGTGCCAGCAGTTTACTAGGGACTAGCACAGATACGCAGTATTTT. This encodes CASSLLGTSTDTQYF.

This clone was observed a handful of times. The chain employs TRBV5-4 and TRBJ2-7; tentative D call: TRBD1 (5 bases). CDR3 length equals 14 residues. V was trimmed by 4 bases and J by 3 bases, leaving 14 bases between them. CDR1 and CDR2 (germline): SGHNT, YYREEE (reference sequence). CDR3 sequence (DNA): TGTGCCAGCAGCGACAGCCGGATTAGCTACGAGCAGTACTTC. Encoded protein: CASSDSRISYEQYF.

This clone turned up a few times. The genes are TRBV9 and TRBJ2-7; 11 nucleotides align to TRBD1. This CDR3 is 15 amino acids long. Germline V gene data show CDR1 as SGDLS and CDR2 as YYNGEE. The junction had 6 bases not matched to a gene; V was cut back by 3 bases and J by 4 bases. This CDR3 is CASSGPGTGGYEQYF. Written as DNA, the CDR3 is TGTGCCAGCAGCGGTCCCGGGACAGGGGGGTACGAGCAGTACTTC.